This note documents a single T cell receptor beta chain sequence. V shed 5 bases, J shed 4 bases, and the junction held 11 bases outside the gene matches. The CDR3 totals 17 residues. These data are taken from a study of healthy donors' naive CD4 and CD8 T cells. TCR libraries were built from approximately 0.45 ug of total RNA by linear amplification. MiXCR, run by TCRdb on the reads, gives a single entry per CDR3 protein. Here the sample spans approximately 200,000 distinct CDR3 sequences, nearly 75% being singletons. Sequences were obtained from naive CD4+ and CD8+ T cells sorted from blood, pooled from several donors. This clonotype originated in a pool of human donors in good health; the sample pools cells from several healthy donors. The chain links TRBV12-3 or TRBV12-4 to TRBJ2-1; the match to TRBD2 covers 10 bases. CDR3 amino acids: CASSPYLTSGQYNEQFF. CDR3 nucleotides: TGTGCCAGCAGTCCCTACCTGACTAGCGGGCAATACAATGAGCAGTTCTTC.